The text below deals with one T cell receptor (beta chain). Germline CDR1 and CDR2: SGHAT and FQDESV (reference sequence). V gave up 4 bases and J gave up 13 bases, with 19 bases separating them. The CDR3 has 13 residues. The data are from a study of blood T cell repertoires in COVID-19. Only in-frame clones appear in the TCRdb table, and some are missing; sequencing was by immunoSEQ multiplex PCR. Among over 150,000 clones, around four fifths were seen once, and the ten largest hold around 6.7%. This clonotype originated in a middle-aged woman with COVID-19, enrolled during active disease. Sequences were obtained from peripheral blood. The chain links TRBV11-1 to TRBJ1-1; D is uncertain. In DNA, the CDR3 is TGTGCCAGCAGCTCCAGTGGAGGAACTGGCGGTTTCTTT. This gives the protein CASSSSGGTGGFF.